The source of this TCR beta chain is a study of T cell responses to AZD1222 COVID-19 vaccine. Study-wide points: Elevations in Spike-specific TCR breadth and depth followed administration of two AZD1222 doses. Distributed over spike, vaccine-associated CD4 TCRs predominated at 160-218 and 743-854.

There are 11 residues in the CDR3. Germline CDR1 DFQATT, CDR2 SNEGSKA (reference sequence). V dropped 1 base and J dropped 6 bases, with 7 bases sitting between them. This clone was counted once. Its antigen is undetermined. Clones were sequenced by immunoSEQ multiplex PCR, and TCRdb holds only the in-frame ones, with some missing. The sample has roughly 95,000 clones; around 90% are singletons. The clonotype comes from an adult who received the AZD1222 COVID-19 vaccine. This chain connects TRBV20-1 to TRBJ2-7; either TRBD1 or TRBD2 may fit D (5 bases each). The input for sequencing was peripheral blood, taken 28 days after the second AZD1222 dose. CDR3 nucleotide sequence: TGCAGTGCTAGAGGGGACCTCGAGCAGTACTTC. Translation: CSARGDLEQYF.